Following are 30 T cell receptor beta chains from one sample sequenced in a study of blood T cell repertoires in COVID-19. The assay was immunoSEQ multiplex PCR, and TCRdb's table has in-frame clones only and misses some. The table records 300,000 to 400,000 clones, roughly 85% of them present only once. The sequenced sample was PBMCs or T cells enriched from blood (not recorded which). The source is a woman between 40 and 55 years old with acute COVID-19.

The V gene is TRBV28, the J gene TRBJ2-7; 12 nucleotides match TRBD2. The CDR3 runs 18 residues. Germline V CDR1 and CDR2: MDHEN, SYDVKM. The trim removed 8 bases at V and 2 bases at J, leaving 16 bases unmatched. CDR3 nucleotides: TGTGCCAGCCTTCCTCCTAGACTAGCGGGAGAGTTCACCTACGAGCAGTACTTC. This translates into CASLPPRLAGEFTYEQYF.

The chain couples TRBV5-1 to TRBJ1-2; D might be TRBD1 (5 bases). CDR3 size: 13 residues. V lost 0 bases and J lost 8, with 11 bases in between. Germline values: CDR1 SGHRS, CDR2 YFSETQ. This chain's CDR3 is CASSLEGPHGYTF. The DNA for the CDR3 is TGCGCCAGCAGCTTGGAGGGGCCCCACGGCTACACCTTC.

The chain is built from TRBV7-9 and TRBJ1-5; D is perhaps TRBD1 (6 bases). The CDR3 is 16 amino acids. CDR1 and CDR2 (germline): SEHNR, FQNEAQ (reference sequence). The V end was cut by 1 base, the J end by 3 bases, with 13 bases between. Here the CDR3 reads CASSLDRAAANQPQHF. CDR3 sequence (DNA): TGTGCCAGCAGCTTAGACAGGGCGGCGGCCAATCAGCCCCAGCATTTT.

The chain uses TRBV7-2 and TRBJ2-3; 8 bases are a match to TRBD2. CDR1 is SGHTA and CDR2 is FQGNSA in the germline V gene. The CDR3 has 14 amino acids. The V gene end was trimmed by 0 bases and the J gene end by 7 bases; junction bases not matched to a gene: 3. CDR3 DNA: TGTGCCAGCAGCTTAGCGCGGGGGGAGTATACGCAGTATTTT. Amino acids: CASSLARGEYTQYF.

The chain has TRBV5-6 and TRBJ1-1; 8 bases line up with TRBD1. This CDR3 comprises 15 residues. CDR1 SGHDT and CDR2 YYEEEE come from the germline V gene. J was trimmed by 4 bases and V by 4 bases; bases with no gene match: 9. This CDR3 reads CASSTGAGQATEAFF. The CDR3 DNA reads TGTGCCAGCAGCACCGGGGCGGGACAGGCCACTGAAGCTTTCTTT.

The rearrangement uses TRBV6-5 and TRBJ1-4; no clear D. V lost 11 bases, J lost 5 bases, and 15 bases lay in between. The germline CDR1 and CDR2 sequences are MNHEY and SVGAGI. CDR3 length equals 13 residues. CDR3 in DNA: TGTGCCGGGGAGGCAGGAAGAAATGAAAAACTGTTTTTT. Its translation is CAGEAGRNEKLFF.

The chain links TRBV28 to TRBJ1-1; D remains unclear. Trimming shortened V by 5 bases and J by 8 bases, and 18 bases separated the two germline ends. CDR3 length equals 14 residues. Per the germline V gene, CDR1 is MDHEN and CDR2 is SYDVKM. CDR3 region: CASSPYMSPTEAFF. Here the CDR3 DNA reads TGTGCCAGCAGTCCTTATATGTCCCCGACAGAAGCTTTCTTT. Filled out from reference TRBV28 and TRBJ1-1, the complete variable domain reads DVKVTQSSRYLVKRTGEKVFLECVQDMDHENMFWYRQDPGLGLRLIYFSYDVKMKEKGDIPEGYSVSREKKERFSLILESASTNQTSMYLCASSPYMSPTEAFFGQGTRLTVV.

J is TRBJ1-1 and V is TRBV6-2 or TRBV6-3; no definite D call. This CDR3 spans 13 amino acids. The V end lost 5 bases, the J end lost 4 bases, and 11 bases lay between the germline ends. Germline V gene sequence: CDR1 MNHEY, CDR2 SVGEGT. This CDR3 reads CASSGAYLTEAFF. The CDR3 DNA reads TGTGCCAGCAGTGGAGCATACCTCACTGAAGCTTTCTTT.

The J gene is TRBJ2-5, the V gene TRBV13; D is ambiguous. The CDR3 sequence is 17 residues long. The V end lost 2 bases, the J end lost 5 bases, and 21 bases lay between the germline ends. CDR1 is PRHDT, CDR2 FYEKMQ, per germline (reference sequence). The chain's CDR3 is CASSLLAQTLPWETQYF. For the CDR3, the DNA is TGTGCCAGCAGCTTATTGGCTCAAACCCTGCCTTGGGAGACCCAGTACTTC.

The gene calls are TRBV27 and TRBJ2-1; possibly TRBD1 for D (5 bases). Deletions cut 4 bases from V and 12 bases from J, with 13 bases between. The CDR3 runs to 12 residues. Germline V CDR1 and CDR2: MNHEY, SMNVEV (reference sequence). Here the CDR3 DNA reads TGTGCCAGCAGTTCCGTCGGCCAGGGGCAGTTCTTC. Protein product: CASSSVGQGQFF.

The count of this clone is one. This sequence joins TRBV19 and TRBJ2-2, with 7 positions matching TRBD1. The CDR3 sequence is 16 residues long. Germline CDR1 reads LNHDA; CDR2 reads SQIVND (reference sequence). V lost 1 base to trimming and J lost 1 base; unmatched junction nucleotides: 3. The CDR3 here is CASSIGGGRNTGELFF. In DNA form, the CDR3 reads TGTGCCAGTAGTATAGGAGGGGGCAGGAACACCGGGGAGCTGTTTTTT.

The chain couples TRBV20-1 to TRBJ2-5; 7 bases line up with TRBD1. From germline, CDR1 is DFQATT and CDR2 SNEGSKA (reference sequence). The CDR3 contains 10 residues. The J segment lost 14 bases and the V segment lost 5 bases, leaving 8 bases of the junction unmatched. The CDR3, as DNA: TGCAGTGCTGGAACCGGGACAGCCTACTTC. Its protein product is CSAGTGTAYF.

This clone came up once. The CDR3 sequence is CASSTAQGQETQYF. CDR3 DNA sequence: TGCGCCAGCAGCACCGCACAGGGGCAAGAGACCCAGTACTTC. The V and J genes are TRBV5-1 and TRBJ2-5, with 7 bases lining up with TRBD1. Trimming at V came to 4 bases and at J to 2 bases, leaving 5 bases not matched to a gene. The CDR3 is made up of 14 amino acids. Looked up from germline, CDR1 is SGHRS and CDR2 is YFSETQ.

This chain connects TRBV3-1 (or the pseudogene TRBV3-2) to TRBJ2-1; TRBD2 matches at 9 bases. V was pared by 1 base and J by 0 bases, with 10 bases of the junction left unmatched. This CDR3 has 19 residues. CDR1 LGHDT and CDR2 YNNKEL come from the germline V gene (reference sequence). The CDR3 here is CASSQVGTSPFSSYNEQFF. The DNA of the CDR3 is TGTGCCAGCAGCCAAGTTGGGACTAGCCCCTTCAGCTCCTACAATGAGCAGTTCTTC.

This chain connects TRBV2 to TRBJ1-1, with no clear D. Germline V lookup: CDR1 SNHLY, CDR2 FYNNEI. The CDR3 is 13 amino acids. Trimming stripped 5 bases from V and 2 bases from J, with 9 bases between. DNA for the CDR3: TGTGCCAGCAGTCCACAGCAAAACACTGAAGCTTTCTTT. Its translation is CASSPQQNTEAFF. Full variable domain (rest looked up from reference TRBV2 and TRBJ1-1): EPEVTQTPSHQVTQMGQEVILRCVPISNHLYFYWYRQILGQKVEFLVSFYNNEISEKSEIFDDQFSVERPDGSNFTLKIRSTKLEDSAMYFCASSPQQNTEAFFGQGTRLTVV.

J is TRBJ2-7 and V is TRBV20-1; 9 bases are a match to TRBD2. The CDR3 has 15 residues. Per the germline V gene, CDR1 is DFQATT and CDR2 is SNEGSKA (reference sequence). The ends lost 3 bases at V and 7 bases at J; junction bases unmatched: 13. CDR3 in amino acids: CSASRASGMRREQYF. The DNA for the CDR3 is TGCAGTGCTAGTCGGGCTAGCGGGATGAGGAGGGAGCAGTACTTC.

V usage is TRBV5-4 and J usage is TRBJ1-3, with D possibly being TRBD1 (5 bases). V dropped 1 base and J dropped 3 bases, with 8 bases sitting between them. The length of the CDR3 is 14 residues. The V gene's germline CDR1 is SGHNT and CDR2 YYREEE (reference sequence). CDR3 residues: CASSLRQSGNTIYF. The CDR3 nucleotides are TGTGCCAGCAGCTTGAGACAGAGTGGAAACACCATATATTTT.

V is TRBV6-5 and J is TRBJ2-7, with 7 bases that match TRBD2. This CDR3 is 14 amino acids long. With 2 bases clipped from V and 6 bases from J, the junction kept 7 bases outside the gene matches. Germline V gives CDR1 MNHEY, CDR2 SVGAGI. CDR3 coding DNA: TGTGCCAGCAGTTACGTCGTTTGGGGGGGCGAGCAGTACTTC. Protein product: CASSYVVWGGEQYF.

The chain couples TRBV12-5 to TRBJ1-2; 7 nucleotides agree with TRBD1. This CDR3 comprises 20 residues. Trimming cost V 3 bases and J 10 bases; bases outside gene matches: 29. Germline lookup yields CDR1 LGHNT and CDR2 FRNRAP. In DNA form, the CDR3 reads TGTGCTAGTGGTTTCAGTATAGGACAGGACCCCTATGGTGTGCTGACCCTCTACACCTTC. It codes for CASGFSIGQDPYGVLTLYTF. Full variable domain (rest looked up from reference TRBV12-5 and TRBJ1-2): DARVTQTPRHKVTEMGQEVTMRCQPILGHNTVFWYRQTMMQGLELLAYFRNRAPLDDSGMPKDRFSAEMPDATLATLKIQPSEPRDSAVYFCASGFSIGQDPYGVLTLYTFGSGTRLTVV.

The V gene is TRBV4-2, the J gene TRBJ2-1; 8 bases are shared with TRBD1. The CDR3 length is 14 residues. V lost 4 bases, J lost 8 bases, and 7 bases stayed unmatched. Germline V gene lookup returns CDR1 LGHNA and CDR2 YNFKEQ. CDR3 nucleotides: TGTGCCAGCAGCCCGTGGACAGGGAATGATGAGCAGTTCTTC. It translates to CASSPWTGNDEQFF.

The chain has TRBV4-2 and TRBJ1-1; perhaps TRBD1 as D (6 bases). The CDR3 consists of 13 residues. The V end lost 6 bases, the J end lost 4 bases, and 12 bases lay between the germline ends. Germline CDR1 is LGHNA and CDR2 is YNFKEQ. The CDR3 DNA follows: TGTGCCAGCAGAAGGGGGGGGACCACTGAAGCTTTCTTT. Amino acids: CASRRGGTTEAFF.

This clone was picked up a small number of times. This chain joins TRBV9 and TRBJ1-5; TRBD1 aligns across 7 bases. V gave up 0 bases and J gave up 0 bases; unmatched junction bases: 3. CDR3 length: 16 residues. Germline CDR1 is SGDLS and CDR2 is YYNGEE. This CDR3 reads CASSVAGTDSNQPQHF. Written as DNA, the CDR3 is TGTGCCAGCAGCGTAGCAGGGACAGATAGCAATCAGCCCCAGCATTTT.

This sequence joins TRBV19 and TRBJ2-5, with TRBD2 identical over 13 bases. The CDR3 consists of 17 residues. CDR1 is LNHDA and CDR2 is SQIVND in the germline V gene (reference sequence). The trim removed 3 bases at V and 2 bases at J, leaving 6 bases unmatched. CDR3 DNA: TGTGCCAGTAGTATCTCCACTAGCGGGGGGGGACAAGAGACCCAGTACTTC. It translates to CASSISTSGGGQETQYF. Based on the CDR3 plus reference TRBV19 and TRBJ2-5, the full variable domain is DGGITQSPKYLFRKEGQNVTLSCEQNLNHDAMYWYRQDPGQGLRLIYYSQIVNDFQKGDIAEGYSVSREKKESFPLTVTSAQKNPTAFYLCASSISTSGGGQETQYFGPGTRLLVL.

This chain uses TRBV5-6 with TRBJ1-2; unclear D gene. V lost 5 bases to trimming and J lost 3 bases, with 11 bases between them. This CDR3 has 13 residues. Germline V gene data show CDR1 as SGHDT and CDR2 as YYEEEE. CDR3 bases: TGTGCCAGCAGGCCGTGGAGTCACTATGGCTACACCTTC. Translating gives CASRPWSHYGYTF.

The genes are TRBV4-3 and TRBJ2-1; 9 positions match TRBD2. Germline CDR1 reads LGHNA; CDR2 reads YSLEER. With 0 bases clipped from V and 2 bases from J, the junction kept 8 bases outside the gene matches. CDR3 length: 18 amino acids. CDR3 in amino acids: CASSQDMSLAGPYNEQFF. The CDR3 nucleotides are TGCGCCAGCAGCCAAGATATGAGTCTAGCGGGACCCTACAATGAGCAGTTCTTC.

The rearrangement joins TRBV29-1 to TRBJ1-2; D is undetermined. The CDR3 sequence is 15 residues long. Germline V gene lookup returns CDR1 SQVTM and CDR2 ANQGSEA. The germline V and J ends were trimmed by 6 bases and 3 bases, with 20 bases remaining between them. CDR3 sequence: CSVRARGQRDYGYTF. The DNA of the CDR3 is TGCAGCGTGCGGGCTAGAGGGCAAAGGGACTATGGCTACACCTTC.

Concerning this clone itself: This CDR3 is also generated by other DNA sequences in the sample. The chain is built from TRBV19 and TRBJ1-2; D remains unclear. The CDR3 runs to 13 residues. Trimming pared 3 bases from V and 3 bases from J, leaving 8 bases between. Germline V gene lookup returns CDR1 LNHDA and CDR2 SQIVND (reference sequence). In DNA form, the CDR3 reads TGTGCCAGTAGTATTTCGGGGTACTATGGCTACACCTTC. This codes for CASSISGYYGYTF.

CDR3 in amino acids: CASSERTGLFLYTF. The CDR3 coding sequence is TGTGCCAGCAGCGAGCGGACAGGGCTCTTCCTCTACACCTTC. J is TRBJ1-2 and V is TRBV9; TRBD1 matches 8 bases. J was trimmed by 10 bases and V by 3 bases; bases with no gene match: 11. The CDR3 totals 14 residues. In germline, CDR1 is SGDLS, CDR2 YYNGEE.

The CDR3 coding sequence is TGTGCCAGCTCGCGAGGCGGGATTTCCTACAATGAGCAGTTCTTC. The encoded protein is CASSRGGISYNEQFF. This chain links TRBV6-5 with TRBJ2-1; a possible D gene is TRBD2 (6 bases). Trimming took 8 bases from V and 1 from J, leaving 15 bases between them. The CDR3 length is 15 residues. Germline V gene data show CDR1 as MNHEY and CDR2 as SVGAGI.

The gene calls are TRBV2 and TRBJ1-4; TRBD1 agrees at 7 bases. CDR3 length equals 16 residues. The germline CDR1 and CDR2 sequences are SNHLY and FYNNEI. V lost 6 bases and J lost 4; bases outside the gene matches: 11. CDR3 loop: CASRILRQGINEKLFF. In DNA form, the CDR3 reads TGTGCCAGCAGAATTCTCCGACAGGGAATTAATGAAAAACTGTTTTTT.